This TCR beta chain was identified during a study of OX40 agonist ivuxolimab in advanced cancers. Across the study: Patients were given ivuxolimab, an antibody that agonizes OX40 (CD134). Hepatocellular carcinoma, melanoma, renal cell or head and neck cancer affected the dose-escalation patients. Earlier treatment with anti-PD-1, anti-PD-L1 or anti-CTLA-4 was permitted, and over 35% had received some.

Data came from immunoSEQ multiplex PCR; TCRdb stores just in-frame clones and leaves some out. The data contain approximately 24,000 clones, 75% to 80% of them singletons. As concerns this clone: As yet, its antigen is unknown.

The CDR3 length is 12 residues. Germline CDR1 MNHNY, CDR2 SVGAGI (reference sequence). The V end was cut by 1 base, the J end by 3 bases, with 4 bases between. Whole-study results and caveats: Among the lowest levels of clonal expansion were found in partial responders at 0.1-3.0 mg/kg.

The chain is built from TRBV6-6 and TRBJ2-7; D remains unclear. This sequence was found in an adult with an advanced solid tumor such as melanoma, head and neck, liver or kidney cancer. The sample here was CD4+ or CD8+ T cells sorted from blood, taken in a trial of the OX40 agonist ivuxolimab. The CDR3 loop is CASSYFGYEQYF. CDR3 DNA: TGTGCCAGCAGTTACTTCGGCTACGAGCAGTACTTC.